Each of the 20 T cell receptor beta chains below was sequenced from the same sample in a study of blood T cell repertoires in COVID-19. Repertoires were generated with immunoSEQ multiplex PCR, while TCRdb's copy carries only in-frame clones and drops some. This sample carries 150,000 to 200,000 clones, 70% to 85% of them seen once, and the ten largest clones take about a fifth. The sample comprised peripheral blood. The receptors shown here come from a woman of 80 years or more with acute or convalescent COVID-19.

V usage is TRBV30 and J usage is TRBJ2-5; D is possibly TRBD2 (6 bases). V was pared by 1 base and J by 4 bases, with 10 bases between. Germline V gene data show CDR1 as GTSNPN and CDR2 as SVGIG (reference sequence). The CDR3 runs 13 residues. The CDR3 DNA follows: TGTGCCTGGAGTGGGTTGGAGGGAGAGACCCAGTACTTC. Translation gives CAWSGLEGETQYF.

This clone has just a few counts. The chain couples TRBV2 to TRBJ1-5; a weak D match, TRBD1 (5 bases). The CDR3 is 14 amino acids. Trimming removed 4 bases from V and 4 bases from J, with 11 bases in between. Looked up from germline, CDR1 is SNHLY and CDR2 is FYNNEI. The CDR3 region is CASSGRGGNQPQHF. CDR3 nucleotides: TGTGCCAGCAGTGGCCGGGGGGGGAATCAGCCCCAGCATTTT.

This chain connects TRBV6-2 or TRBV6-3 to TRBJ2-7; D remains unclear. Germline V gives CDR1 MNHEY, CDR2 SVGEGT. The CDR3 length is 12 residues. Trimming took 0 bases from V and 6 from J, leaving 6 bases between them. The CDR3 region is CASSYSTGEQYF. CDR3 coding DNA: TGTGCCAGCAGTTACTCGACTGGCGAGCAGTACTTC.

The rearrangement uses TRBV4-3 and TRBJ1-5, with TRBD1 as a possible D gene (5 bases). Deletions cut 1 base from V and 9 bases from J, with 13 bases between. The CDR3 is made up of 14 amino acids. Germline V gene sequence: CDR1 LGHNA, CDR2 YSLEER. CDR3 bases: TGCGCCAGCAGCCAAGGGGCGGGGGTAGGGCCCCAGCATTTT. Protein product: CASSQGAGVGPQHF.

The CDR3 coding sequence is TGTGCCTGGAGTGTACAGGGGTTCACCGGTGAAGCTTTCTTT. It specifies CAWSVQGFTGEAFF. The V and J genes are TRBV30 and TRBJ1-1, with 7 bases matching TRBD1. Germline V gene sequence: CDR1 GTSNPN, CDR2 SVGIG (reference sequence). V gave up 0 bases and J gave up 7 bases; unmatched junction bases: 8. The CDR3 is 14 residues long.

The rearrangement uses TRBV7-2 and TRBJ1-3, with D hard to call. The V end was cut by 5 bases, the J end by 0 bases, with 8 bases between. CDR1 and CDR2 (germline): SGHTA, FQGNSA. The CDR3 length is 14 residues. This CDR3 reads CASSLQNSGNTIYF. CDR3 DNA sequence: TGTGCCAGCAGCCTACAGAACTCTGGAAACACCATATATTTT.

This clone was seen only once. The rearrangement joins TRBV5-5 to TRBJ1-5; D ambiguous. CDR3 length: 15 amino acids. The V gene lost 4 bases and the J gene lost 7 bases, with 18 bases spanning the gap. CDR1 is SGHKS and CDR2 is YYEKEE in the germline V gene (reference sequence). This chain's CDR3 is CASSIEWGGLQPQHF. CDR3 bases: TGTGCCAGCAGCATTGAATGGGGAGGATTGCAGCCCCAGCATTTT. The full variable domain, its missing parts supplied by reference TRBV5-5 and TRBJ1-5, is DAGVTQSPTHLIKTRGQQVTLRCSPISGHKSVSWYQQVLGQGPQFIFQYYEKEERGRGNFPDRFSARQFPNYSSELNVNALLLGDSALYLCASSIEWGGLQPQHFGDGTRLSIL.

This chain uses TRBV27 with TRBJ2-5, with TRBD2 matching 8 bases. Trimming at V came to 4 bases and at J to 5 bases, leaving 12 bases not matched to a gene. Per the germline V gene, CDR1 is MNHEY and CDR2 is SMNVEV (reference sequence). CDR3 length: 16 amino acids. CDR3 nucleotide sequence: TGTGCCAGCAGTTCGCGATCCGGGACTAGTGGGGAGACCCAGTACTTC. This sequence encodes CASSSRSGTSGETQYF.

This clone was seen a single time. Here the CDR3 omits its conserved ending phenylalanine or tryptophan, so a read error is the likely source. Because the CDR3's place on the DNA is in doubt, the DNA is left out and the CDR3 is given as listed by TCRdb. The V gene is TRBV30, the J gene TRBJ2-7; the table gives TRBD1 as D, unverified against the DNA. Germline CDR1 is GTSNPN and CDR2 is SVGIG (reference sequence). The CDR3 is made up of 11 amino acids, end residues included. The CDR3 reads CASPGTGTPEL.

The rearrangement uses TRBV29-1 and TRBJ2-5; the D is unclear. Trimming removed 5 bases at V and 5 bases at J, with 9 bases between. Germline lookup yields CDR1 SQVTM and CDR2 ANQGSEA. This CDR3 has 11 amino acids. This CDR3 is CSVQLHETQYF. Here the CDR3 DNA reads TGCAGCGTTCAACTACACGAGACCCAGTACTTC.

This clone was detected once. The CDR3 DNA is TGTGCCAGTAGTATGGGACAGGGGGGCACTGAAGCTTTCTTT. Translation gives CASSMGQGGTEAFF. The J gene is TRBJ1-1, the V gene TRBV19; the match to TRBD1 covers 11 bases. Germline loops: CDR1 LNHDA, CDR2 SQIVND (reference sequence). The length of the CDR3 is 14 residues. With V trimmed by 3 bases and J by 4 bases, 1 base remained unmatched.

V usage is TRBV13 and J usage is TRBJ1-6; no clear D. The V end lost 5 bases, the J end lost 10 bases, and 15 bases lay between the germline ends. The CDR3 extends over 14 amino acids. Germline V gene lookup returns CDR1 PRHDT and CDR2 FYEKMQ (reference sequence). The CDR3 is CASSPTSPGSPLHF. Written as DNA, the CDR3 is TGTGCCAGCAGCCCGACAAGTCCGGGGTCACCCCTCCACTTT.

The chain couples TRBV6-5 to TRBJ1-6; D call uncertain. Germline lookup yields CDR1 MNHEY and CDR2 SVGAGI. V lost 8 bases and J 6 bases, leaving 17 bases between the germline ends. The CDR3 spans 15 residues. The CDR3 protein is CASGPVRGLNSPLHF. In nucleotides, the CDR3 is TGTGCCAGCGGTCCGGTCCGAGGGCTTAATTCACCCCTCCACTTT.

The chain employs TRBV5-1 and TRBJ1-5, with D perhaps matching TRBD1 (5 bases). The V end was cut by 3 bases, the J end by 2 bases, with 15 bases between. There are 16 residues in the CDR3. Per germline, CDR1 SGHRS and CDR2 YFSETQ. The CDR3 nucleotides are TGCGCCAGCAGCTCGGGACTCCTATTCGGCAATCAGCCCCAGCATTTT. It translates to CASSSGLLFGNQPQHF.

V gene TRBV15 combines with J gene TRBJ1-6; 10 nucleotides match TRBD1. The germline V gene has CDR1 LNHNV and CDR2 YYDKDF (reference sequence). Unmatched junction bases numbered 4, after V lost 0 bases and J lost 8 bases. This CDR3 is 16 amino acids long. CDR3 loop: CATSRDGQGVYSPLHF. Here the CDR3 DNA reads TGTGCCACCAGCAGAGACGGACAGGGGGTTTATTCACCCCTCCACTTT.

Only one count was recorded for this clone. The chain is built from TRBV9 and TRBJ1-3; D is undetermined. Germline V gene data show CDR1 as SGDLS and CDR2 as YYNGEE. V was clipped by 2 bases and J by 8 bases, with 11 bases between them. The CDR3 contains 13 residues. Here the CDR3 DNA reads TGTGCCAGCAGCGTGGCCCCCGGGGACACCATATATTTT. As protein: CASSVAPGDTIYF.

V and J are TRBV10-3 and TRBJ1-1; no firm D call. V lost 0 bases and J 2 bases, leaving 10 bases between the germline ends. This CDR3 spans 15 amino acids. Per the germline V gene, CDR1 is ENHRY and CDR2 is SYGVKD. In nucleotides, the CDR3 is TGTGCCATCAGTGAGTCTGGAGCAATAAACACTGAAGCTTTCTTT. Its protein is CAISESGAINTEAFF.

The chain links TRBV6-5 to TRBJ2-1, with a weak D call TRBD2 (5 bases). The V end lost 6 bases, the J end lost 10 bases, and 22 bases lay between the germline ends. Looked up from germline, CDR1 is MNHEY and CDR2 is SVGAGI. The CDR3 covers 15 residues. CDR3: CASSPRGSSLGEQFF. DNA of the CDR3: TGTGCCAGCAGCCCCCGAGGGTCCTCGCTTGGAGAGCAGTTCTTC.

CDR3 protein: CASSPTRSYEQYF. The CDR3 DNA follows: TGTGCCAGCAGCCCGACTAGATCGTACGAGCAGTACTTC. V and J are TRBV28 and TRBJ2-7; D perhaps matches TRBD2 (6 bases). The length of the CDR3 is 13 residues. The V end lost 6 bases, the J end lost 4 bases, and 13 bases lay between the germline ends. Germline V gives CDR1 MDHEN, CDR2 SYDVKM. Supplemented by reference TRBV28 and TRBJ2-7, the full variable domain reads DVKVTQSSRYLVKRTGEKVFLECVQDMDHENMFWYRQDPGLGLRLIYFSYDVKMKEKGDIPEGYSVSREKKERFSLILESASTNQTSMYLCASSPTRSYEQYFGPGTRLTVT.

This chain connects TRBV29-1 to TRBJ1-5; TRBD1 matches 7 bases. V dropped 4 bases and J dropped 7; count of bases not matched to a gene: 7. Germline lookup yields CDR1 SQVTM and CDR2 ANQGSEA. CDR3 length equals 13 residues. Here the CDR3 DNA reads TGCAGCGTTGCGGGGACAGAGACACAGCCCCAGCATTTT. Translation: CSVAGTETQPQHF.